Sequencing of this TCR beta chain was carried out in a study of T-cell reconstitution after alpha-beta-depleted transplantation in children. Construction of the TCRbeta library involved unique molecular identifiers. TCRdb passed the PCR reads through MiXCR, listing each CDR3 protein once. Of 190,000 or so distinct CDR3 sequences listed, approximately 15% are singletons. Germline V gene sequence: CDR1 SGHRS, CDR2 YFSETQ. There are 15 residues in the CDR3. V lost 0 bases and J lost 3; bases outside the gene matches: 4. This rearrangement joins TRBV5-1 to TRBJ2-7; 9 positions agree with TRBD1. The TCR sequence derives from a human donor who donated a stem cell graft to a child with acute lymphoblastic leukemia. The sample here was PBMCs from the stem cell graft donor, taken from the stem cell graft. CDR3 protein: CASSLEKTGGYEQYF. CDR3 nucleotide sequence: TGCGCCAGCAGCTTGGAAAAGACAGGGGGCTACGAGCAGTACTTC. Looking up the rest from reference TRBV5-1 and TRBJ2-7 gives the full variable domain: KAGVTQTPRYLIKTRGQQVTLSCSPISGHRSVSWYQQTPGQGLQFLFEYFSETQRNKGNFPGRFSGRQFSNSRSEMNVSTLELGDSALYLCASSLEKTGGYEQYFGPGTRLTVT.